This is a list of T cell receptor beta chains from one sample in a study of control samples from healthy donors and cancer patients. Some clones are missing from TCRdb's copy, which holds only in-frame ones; the method was immunoSEQ multiplex PCR. Here the sample spans 160,000 or so clones, about 94% being singletons. The material sequenced was blood. The origin of the receptors is a woman aged 40 to 50 in good health. Each CDR3 is given with its conserved first and last residue. D genes are given only for firm matches. Clone size is stated in some rows and not others, as once, few, many or a class when expanded.

j_call | v_call | clone_size | d_call | cdr3_aa | cdr3_nt
TRBJ1-2 | TRBV4-3 | NA | NA | CASSQDTGGYGYTF | TGCGCCAGCAGCCAAGATACCGGAGGCTATGGCTACACCTTC
TRBJ1-6 | TRBV4-3 | NA | NA | CASSQDFRGGSPLHF | TGCGCCAGCAGCCAAGATTTCCGGGGTGGGTCACCCCTCCACTTT
TRBJ2-6 | TRBV9 | NA | NA | CASSVGGSGANVLTF | TGTGCCAGCAGCGTAGGGGGTTCTGGGGCCAACGTCCTGACTTTC
TRBJ2-7 | TRBV7-8 | NA | TRBD2 | CASSLDSGGSGEQYF | TGTGCCAGCAGCTTAGATTCGGGAGGATCTGGCGAGCAGTACTTC
TRBJ2-7 | TRBV7-9 | NA | NA | CASSLPPFDRDYEQYF | TGTGCCAGCAGCTTACCGCCCTTTGACAGAGACTACGAGCAGTACTTC
TRBJ2-1 | TRBV9 | NA | TRBD2 | CASSPVAGWGNEQFF | TGTGCCAGCAGTCCGGTAGCGGGATGGGGAAATGAGCAGTTCTTC
TRBJ1-1 | TRBV14 | NA | NA | CASSRSGRMNTEAFF | TGTGCCAGCAGCCGCTCCGGACGGATGAACACTGAAGCTTTCTTT
TRBJ1-3 | TRBV10-3 | NA | TRBD1 | CAISEGATGVSGNTIYF | TGTGCCATCAGTGAGGGAGCGACAGGGGTCTCTGGAAACACCATATATTTT
TRBJ2-7 | TRBV5-1 | NA | NA | CASSLLTGSYEQYF | TGCGCCAGCAGCCTACTTACGGGATCCTACGAGCAGTACTTC
TRBJ2-7 | TRBV9 | NA | NA | CASSPGPIYEQYF | TGTGCCAGCAGCCCGGGACCGATTTACGAGCAGTACTTC
TRBJ1-1 | TRBV9 | NA | TRBD1 | CASSVGQGVRNTEAFF | TGTGCCAGCAGCGTAGGTCAGGGGGTCAGGAACACTGAAGCTTTCTTT
TRBJ2-7 | TRBV15 | NA | NA | CATSRDRHYEQYF | TGTGCCACCAGCAGAGATCGTCACTACGAGCAGTACTTC
TRBJ2-1 | TRBV7-3 | once | NA | CASSLHNEQFF | TGTGCCAGCAGCTTACACAATGAGCAGTTCTTC
TRBJ1-3 | TRBV5-4 | NA | TRBD1 | CASSSGQGYTIYF | TGTGCCAGCAGCTCCGGACAGGGCTACACCATATATTTT
TRBJ1-4 | TRBV6-6 | NA | TRBD1 | CASRTTKTGSDEKLFF | TGTGCCAGCCGAACTACGAAGACAGGGTCGGATGAAAAACTGTTTTTT
TRBJ2-7 | TRBV11-3 | NA | NA | CASSLYSPDHIYEQYF | TGTGCCAGCAGCTTATACTCCCCGGACCATATCTACGAGCAGTACTTC
TRBJ2-7 | TRBV18 | NA | TRBD1 | CASSPSGTGDYEQYF | TGTGCCAGCTCACCTTCCGGGACAGGGGACTACGAGCAGTACTTC
TRBJ2-3 | TRBV2 | NA | NA | CASRGGQLSTDTQYF | TGTGCCAGCAGGGGTGGACAACTCAGCACAGATACGCAGTATTTT